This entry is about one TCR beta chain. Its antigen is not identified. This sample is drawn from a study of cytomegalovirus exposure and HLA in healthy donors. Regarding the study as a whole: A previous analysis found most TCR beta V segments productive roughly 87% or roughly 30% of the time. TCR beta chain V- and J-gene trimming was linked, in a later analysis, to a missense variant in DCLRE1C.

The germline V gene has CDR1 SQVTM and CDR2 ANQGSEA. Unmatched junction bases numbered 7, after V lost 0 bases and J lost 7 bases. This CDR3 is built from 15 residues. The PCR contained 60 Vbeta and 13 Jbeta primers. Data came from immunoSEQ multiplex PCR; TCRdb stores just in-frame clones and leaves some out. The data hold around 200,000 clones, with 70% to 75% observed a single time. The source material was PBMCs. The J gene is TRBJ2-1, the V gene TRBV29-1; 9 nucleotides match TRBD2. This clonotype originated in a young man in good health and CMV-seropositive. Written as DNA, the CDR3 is TGCAGCGTTGAAGATCGGCGGGGGGGCCGGAATGAGCAGTTCTTC. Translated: CSVEDRRGGRNEQFF.